Sequencing of this TCR beta chain was carried out in a study of T cells after yellow fever vaccination. Per germline, CDR1 LGHDT and CDR2 YNNKEL (reference sequence). The V end lost 0 bases, the J end lost 9 bases, and 6 bases lay between the germline ends. There are 12 residues in the CDR3. This clonotype was recorded a few times. TCRdb re-analysed the 5' RACE reads in MiXCR, keeping a single row per CDR3 protein. Of 400,000 or so distinct CDR3 sequences listed, 9.5% to 13% were seen once; the top ten hold around 20%. The starting material was PBMCs, obtained on the day of the first yellow fever vaccination. This receptor was obtained from a man younger than 35 who received the YFV17D yellow fever vaccine. This sequence joins TRBV3-1 and TRBJ2-4, with D possibly being TRBD1 or TRBD2 (5 bases each). The CDR3 DNA reads TGTGCCAGCAGCCAAGAGAGGGGCATTCAGTACTTC. Protein sequence: CASSQERGIQYF.